This TCR beta chain was documented in a study of T cells in localized non-small cell lung cancer (dated by TCRdb to about 2020). About the investigation overall: T cell repertoires of a few hundred early-stage NSCLC patients were analyzed, with tumors being compared against uninvolved tumor-adjacent lungs. The cohort consisted of approximately 240 treatment-naive NSCLC patients whose localized lung tumors had been resected. A mean age of approximately 70 years was recorded for the NSCLC patients, of whom 120 to 150 were male and 100 to 110 were female.

The paper as a whole reports these results and caveats: Longer overall survival was associated with higher blood T cell density, whereas shorter survival was associated with higher adjacent-lung clonality. A median of roughly 56 of the top 100 tumor clones were detected in paired uninvolved adjacent lung, and approximately 28 of these tumor clones were also found among the top 100 clones of the paired uninvolved adjacent lung. Since the design was exploratory, TCR variables were selected using unadjusted p-values with no false-discovery rate correction. Because multi-region tumor sequencing was not done, intratumor heterogeneity could not be ruled out. The highest T cell clonality was observed in uninvolved tumor-adjacent lung, where clonality exceeded that of tumor, suggesting that antigenic responses were more focused in uninvolved tumor-adjacent lung.

The germline V end is reduced by 0 bases and the J end by 1 base; junction bases left unmatched: 6. CDR1 and CDR2 were assigned from the germline V gene as LGHNA and YNFKEQ. Spanning cysteine to phenylalanine, the CDR3 consists of 16 amino acids. Only the CDR3 DNA stays, 48 bases, in frame from base 1. TCR beta CDR3 regions were sequenced from DNA using the immunoSEQ Assay. Under the source paper's analysis protocol: To compute T cell density, TCR beta template counts were normalized to usable DNA, which was estimated by amplifying housekeeping genes. Using the preseqR package, richness was estimated by extrapolating to 120,000 templates for tissue samples and 400,000 templates for PBMC samples. Clonality was calculated as one minus Pielou's evenness. Differential abundance testing on productive amino-acid clonotypes, with a minimum total count of 5 and an alpha of 0.1, was used to identify tissue-enriched TCRs. The Jaccard Index and the Morisita Overlap Index were used to quantify repertoire overlap between compartments. GLIPH clustered TCR beta CDR3s with public tetramer-defined viral CDR3s; viral motifs required at least three viral sequences plus V-gene enrichment. TCRdb took over this immuneACCESS table, retaining in-frame rearrangements with V and J assigned. Such tables are incomplete; in checked studies, under half of the missing clones stem from an unresolved V gene, and the remainder is unexplained. The V and J calls and the clone size are those of that table, but D and trimming were determined from the DNA. The sample table records about 24,000 clones; around 87% of these occur just once. Together, the top ten hold 6% to 6.5% of the sample.

At diagnosis, peripheral blood, uninvolved tumor-adjacent lung and tumor were collected and stored as a combination of fresh-frozen and FFPE material. For TCR repertoire profiling, blood samples were analyzed as peripheral blood mononuclear cells. As for this clone: Its antigen is not yet known. No clone much larger than this one lies a single base away; base qualities are absent.

The chain employs TRBV4-2 and TRBJ2-7; TRBD1 aligns with 7 central bases. Sequencing was performed on PBMCs, taken before any cancer treatment. The sequence derives from a man between 40 and 70 years old with stage II lung adenocarcinoma. The nucleotide sequence reads as follows: TGTGCCAGCAGCCAAGATTGGACAGGACGATCCTACGAGCAGTACTTC. This codes for CASSQDWTGRSYEQYF.